A selection of T cell receptor beta chains follows, all from one sample in a study of blood T cell repertoires in COVID-19. The method was immunoSEQ multiplex PCR; TCRdb's version includes in-frame clones alone and lacks a portion of them. This sample has 60,000 to 85,000 clones, with approximately 92% found just once. The sequenced sample was peripheral blood. Receptor source: a woman aged 45-59 years with active COVID-19. Each CDR3 is given with its conserved first and last residue. D genes are given only for firm matches. Clone size appears in some rows only: once, few, many, or a class for an expanded clone.

cdr3_aa cdr3_nt clone_size d_call cdr3_length j_call v_call
CASSPWGDNYGYTF TGTGCCAGCAGCCCATGGGGGGATAACTATGGCTACACCTTC . . 14 TRBJ1-2 TRBV7-2
CASSQELIRDTQYF TGTGCCAGCAGCCAAGAATTGATCAGGGATACGCAGTATTTT . . 14 TRBJ2-3 TRBV14
CASSARGEQYF TGTGCCAGCAGCGCCCGCGGCGAGCAGTACTTC . . 11 TRBJ2-7 TRBV2
CASRSSGRGETQYF TGTGCCAGCAGGTCTAGCGGGAGGGGGGAGACCCAGTACTTC . TRBD2 14 TRBJ2-5 TRBV11-2
CATAGGAKTQYF TGTGCCACCGCAGGGGGCGCAAAGACCCAGTACTTC . TRBD1 12 TRBJ2-5 TRBV10-3
CASSSFDRGRTSTGELFF TGTGCCAGCAGCTCGTTTGACAGGGGGCGAACGAGCACCGGGGAGCTGTTTTTT . TRBD1 18 TRBJ2-2 TRBV11-3
CATSLGGEKLFF TGTGCCACCTCCCTGGGAGGAGAAAAACTGTTTTTT . . 12 TRBJ1-4 TRBV2
CASRLMTSDEQYF TGTGCCAGCAGGCTCATGACGAGCGACGAGCAGTACTTC . . 13 TRBJ2-7 TRBV12-3/TRBV12-4
CASSTGTEQFF TGCGCCAGCAGCACAGGCACGGAGCAGTTCTTC . . 11 TRBJ2-1 TRBV10-1
CASSLGGGTYNEQFF TGTGCCAGCAGCCTCGGGGGGGGTACCTACAATGAGCAGTTCTTC . TRBD2 15 TRBJ2-1 TRBV3-1/TRBV3-2
CASSEAQGQSTPLHF TGTGCCAGCAGTGAAGCTCAGGGACAGTCGACACCCCTCCACTTT . TRBD1 15 TRBJ1-6 TRBV2
CASSLVVAGGLNEQFF TGTGCCAGCAGCTTAGTGGTGGCGGGAGGGCTCAATGAGCAGTTCTTC . TRBD2 16 TRBJ2-1 TRBV11-2
CASSVDTGVETQYF TGTGCCAGCAGCGTAGACACGGGAGTGGAGACCCAGTACTTC . . 14 TRBJ2-5 TRBV9
CASSVGSGRWYEQYF TGTGCCAGCAGCGTAGGAAGCGGGAGATGGTACGAGCAGTACTTC . TRBD2 15 TRBJ2-7 TRBV9
CASSSRTSGTYEQYF TGTGCCAGCAGCTCCCGGACTAGCGGGACATACGAGCAGTACTTC few TRBD2 15 TRBJ2-7 TRBV5-4
CASSPGDRGGAEAFF TGTGCCAGCAGCCCGGGCGATCGGGGGGGGGCTGAAGCTTTCTTT . . 15 TRBJ1-1 TRBV5-8
CASSSGTGGTSGTYNEQFF TGCGCCAGCAGCTCGGGGACAGGGGGGACTAGCGGGACGTACAATGAGCAGTTCTTC . TRBD2 19 TRBJ2-1 TRBV5-1
CASSPPRDSYGYTF TGTGCCAGTAGTCCACCCCGGGACAGCTATGGCTACACCTTC . TRBD1 14 TRBJ1-2 TRBV19
CASSSDSGGSPYNEQFF TGCGCCAGCAGTTCCGATAGCGGTGGGAGCCCCTACAATGAGCAGTTCTTC . . 17 TRBJ2-1 TRBV10-1
CASSPAGFTIYF TGTGCCAGCAGTCCCGCCGGGTTTACCATATATTTT . . 12 TRBJ1-3 TRBV6-2/TRBV6-3
CAYMGRAGETQYF TGTGCCTATATGGGCCGAGCCGGAGAGACCCAGTACTTC . . 13 TRBJ2-5 TRBV30
CAISESQGWTEAFF TGTGCCATCAGTGAGTCCCAGGGATGGACTGAAGCTTTCTTT . . 14 TRBJ1-1 TRBV10-3
CAYKHGTSGSLLEQYF TGTGCCTACAAGCATGGGACTAGCGGGAGTCTCCTCGAGCAGTACTTC . TRBD2 16 TRBJ2-7 TRBV30
CASSQGSGVTEAFF TGCGCCAGCAGCCAAGGATCAGGGGTGACTGAAGCTTTCTTT . . 14 TRBJ1-1 TRBV4-1
CASSWGTPSTDTQYF TGTGCCAGTAGCTGGGGCACTCCTAGCACAGATACGCAGTATTTT . . 15 TRBJ2-3 TRBV19
CATTTGSGMNTEAFF TGTGCCACTACGACAGGGTCCGGAATGAACACTGAAGCTTTCTTT . TRBD1 15 TRBJ1-1 TRBV10-3
CASSAWDYSYEQYF TGTGCCAGCAGCGCTTGGGACTACTCCTACGAGCAGTACTTC . TRBD2 14 TRBJ2-7 TRBV9
CASSPWDTYEQYF TGTGCCAGCAGTCCTTGGGACACCTACGAGCAGTACTTC once . 13 TRBJ2-7 TRBV2
CASSPGQGRSSDTIYF TGTGCCAGCAGTCCTGGACAGGGGCGATCGAGTGACACCATATATTTT . TRBD1 16 TRBJ1-3 TRBV27
CASSNIFNTRQETQYF TGCGCCAGCAGCAATATCTTTAATACGCGCCAAGAGACCCAGTACTTC . . 16 TRBJ2-5 TRBV4-1
CASSRTGLLYGYTF TGCGCCAGCAGCCGGACAGGGTTGCTCTATGGCTACACCTTC . TRBD1 14 TRBJ1-2 TRBV4-1
CASRGQGGGQETQYF TGTGCCAGCAGAGGACAGGGGGGAGGGCAAGAGACCCAGTACTTC . TRBD1 15 TRBJ2-5 TRBV28
CASSFRETLYNEQFF TGCGCCAGCAGCTTCCGGGAGACGCTCTACAATGAGCAGTTCTTC . . 15 TRBJ2-1 TRBV5-1
CASSLYRPSQGKNQETQYF TGTGCCAGCAGCTTATATCGTCCCTCACAGGGGAAAAACCAAGAGACCCAGTACTTC few TRBD1 19 TRBJ2-5 TRBV7-9
CASSRGTDSPLHF TGTGCCAGCTCCAGGGGGACGGATTCACCCCTCCACTTT . TRBD1 13 TRBJ1-6 TRBV18